One and the same sample provided the 21 T cell receptor beta chains below, sequenced in a study of T-cell reconstitution after alpha-beta-depleted transplantation in children. It was with unique molecular identifiers that the TCRbeta library was prepared. TCRdb analysed the PCR reads with MiXCR anew, one entry per CDR3 protein. The sample lists 900,000 or so distinct CDR3 sequences, roughly 16% occurring once. This sample comprised PBMCs, mostly from graft donor cells, obtained 360 days after TCRalphabeta/CD19-depleted stem cell transplant. The receptors originated from a male patient between 5 and 17 years old who had a stem cell transplant for acute lymphoblastic leukemia, so the T cells may come from the graft donor.

V usage is TRBV5-1 and J usage is TRBJ2-1; 10 nucleotides agree with TRBD1. Germline CDR1 is SGHRS and CDR2 is YFSETQ. V was pared by 4 bases and J by 1 base, with 8 bases of the junction left unmatched. The CDR3 is 17 amino acids. CDR3 in amino acids: CASSPRAGQGSYNEQFF. The CDR3 DNA sequence: TGCGCCAGCAGCCCCAGAGCGGGACAGGGGTCCTACAATGAGCAGTTCTTC.

This clonotype was seen a few times. The chain links TRBV4-1 to TRBJ2-7; weak D call: TRBD2 (5 bases). Germline V gene lookup returns CDR1 MGHRA and CDR2 YSYEKL. The CDR3 covers 14 residues. V lost 3 bases to trimming and J lost 2 bases, with 11 bases between them. This chain's CDR3 is CASSHPLAAYEQYF. The CDR3 DNA sequence: TGCGCCAGCAGCCACCCGCTAGCTGCCTACGAGCAGTACTTC.

As to this clonotype: Since a much larger clone is just one base distant, this may be a read error. The rearrangement uses TRBV5-1 and TRBJ2-3; 14 bases line up with TRBD2. From germline, CDR1 is SGHRS and CDR2 YFSETQ. The CDR3 runs 18 residues. In DNA, the CDR3 is TGCGCCAGCAGCAACGCGGGACTAGCGGGAGAGGTTACAGATGCGCAGTATTTT. It yields the protein CASSNAGLAGEVTDAQYF.

Comment on this clonotype: This may be a read error: a much more frequent sequence differs by one nucleotide. The chain recombines TRBV3-1 with TRBJ2-5; 9 bases align to TRBD2. In germline, CDR1 is LGHDT, CDR2 YNNKEL (reference sequence). This CDR3 is 15 amino acids long. The CDR3 here is CACSQEGLARKTQYF. DNA for the CDR3: TGTGCCTGCAGCCAAGAAGGACTAGCGCGTAAGACCCAGTACTTC.

The sample holds many counts of this clonotype. V is TRBV5-4 and J is TRBJ2-1; TRBD1 matches at 7 bases. From germline, CDR1 is SGHNT and CDR2 YYREEE (reference sequence). After removal of 3 bases from V and 5 bases from J, the junction contained 11 bases not matched to a gene. CDR3 length equals 16 residues. CDR3 in amino acids: CASSWEGGAVHNEQFF. The CDR3 DNA follows: TGTGCCAGCAGCTGGGAAGGGGGCGCGGTCCACAATGAGCAGTTCTTC.

This rearrangement joins TRBV6-1 to TRBJ1-2; possibly TRBD1 for D (6 bases). Trimming stripped 6 bases from V and 0 bases from J, with 11 bases between. Per the germline V gene, CDR1 is MNHNS and CDR2 is SASEGT. This CDR3 is built from 14 residues. The CDR3, as DNA: TGTGCCAGCAGCCACGACAGGACTAACTATGGCTACACCTTC. Translation gives CASSHDRTNYGYTF.

The chain joins TRBV12-3 or TRBV12-4 to TRBJ1-5; 8 positions match TRBD1. V dropped 6 bases and J dropped 3; count of bases not matched to a gene: 10. This CDR3 has 16 amino acids. The DNA for the CDR3 is TGTGCCAGCAGCGTAGACAGGGGCAAGCCCAATCAGCCCCAGCATTTT. Protein product: CASSVDRGKPNQPQHF.

This clonotype has only a few counts. V is TRBV18 and J is TRBJ2-1; D may be TRBD2 (6 bases). There are 13 residues in the CDR3. V was pared by 0 bases and J by 10 bases, with 10 bases between. The V gene's germline CDR1 is KGHSH and CDR2 LQKENI. CDR3 nucleotides: TGTGCCAGCTCACCACCGTCACTAGCCGAGCAGTTCTTC. This encodes CASSPPSLAEQFF.

The gene calls are TRBV3-1 and TRBJ1-6; the D gene is possibly TRBD1 (5 bases). Trimming removed 1 base from V and 7 bases from J, with 11 bases in between. The CDR3 runs 15 residues. Germline values: CDR1 LGHDT, CDR2 YNNKEL (reference sequence). The CDR3 here is CASSQGARTNSPLHF. CDR3 DNA: TGTGCCAGCAGCCAAGGGGCACGGACAAATTCACCCCTCCACTTT.

This clonotype was detected many times. The chain uses TRBV5-1 and TRBJ2-7, with D possibly matching TRBD2 (5 bases). V was shortened by 4 bases and J by 4 bases, with 12 bases between the two germline ends. The CDR3 runs 13 residues. Germline V gives CDR1 SGHRS, CDR2 YFSETQ. The CDR3 DNA sequence: TGCGCCAGCAGCATCGGGATTCAATACGAGCAGTACTTC. It is translated as CASSIGIQYEQYF.

The chain employs TRBV5-1 and TRBJ1-6; D is unclear. Looked up from germline, CDR1 is SGHRS and CDR2 is YFSETQ. V was clipped by 0 bases and J by 4 bases, with 5 bases between them. The CDR3 consists of 14 residues. As DNA, the CDR3 is TGCGCCAGCAGCTTGGGGGATTATAATTCACCCCTCCACTTT. It translates to CASSLGDYNSPLHF.

This clonotype was recorded many times. The chain has TRBV9 and TRBJ2-1, with 15 nucleotides matching TRBD2. The V segment lost 4 bases and the J segment 2 bases; nucleotides outside the gene matches: 4. The CDR3 is made up of 17 amino acids. CDR1 is SGDLS and CDR2 is YYNGEE in the germline V gene. The CDR3 protein is CASSPRTSGRAYNEQFF. Written as DNA, the CDR3 is TGTGCCAGCAGCCCCCGGACTAGCGGGAGGGCCTACAATGAGCAGTTCTTC. The variable domain in full, completed from reference TRBV9 and TRBJ2-1, reads DSGVTQTPKHLITATGQRVTLRCSPRSGDLSVYWYQQSLDQGLQFLIQYYNGEERAKGNILERFSAQQFPDLHSELNLSSLELGDSALYFCASSPRTSGRAYNEQFFGPGTRLTVL.

The chain uses TRBV11-2 and TRBJ2-7, with D hard to call. CDR3 length: 15 amino acids. Per the germline V gene, CDR1 is SGHAT and CDR2 is FQNNGV. The V end was cut by 4 bases, the J end by 2 bases, with 15 bases between. Here the CDR3 reads CASSSRTSLTYEQYF. The DNA for the CDR3 is TGTGCCAGCAGCTCCCGGACCTCACTCACCTACGAGCAGTACTTC.

This clonotype was seen a handful of times. The chain combines TRBV12-3 or TRBV12-4 with TRBJ2-2, with D perhaps TRBD1 (6 bases). V was clipped by 7 bases and J by 2 bases, with 11 bases between them. The CDR3 runs to 14 residues. The CDR3 reads CASIGTPNTGELFF. In nucleotides, the CDR3 is TGTGCCAGCATCGGGACACCCAACACCGGGGAGCTGTTTTTT.

This chain connects TRBV20-1 to TRBJ2-1; D is possibly TRBD1 or TRBD2 (6 bases each). The germline CDR1 and CDR2 sequences are DFQATT and SNEGSKA (reference sequence). V lost 4 bases to trimming and J lost 1 base, with 14 bases between them. This CDR3 is built from 15 residues. This CDR3 reads CSANLGAGSYNEQFF. Written as DNA, the CDR3 is TGCAGTGCTAACCTGGGGGCGGGATCCTACAATGAGCAGTTCTTC.

In its sample, this clonotype was seen a few times. The chain links TRBV12-3 or TRBV12-4 to TRBJ2-7; D uncertain. This CDR3 contains 12 residues. The V end was cut by 3 bases, the J end by 7 bases, with 10 bases between. The CDR3 loop reads CASSFWAGEQYF. The CDR3 nucleotides read TGTGCCAGCAGTTTCTGGGCTGGTGAGCAGTACTTC.

For this clonotype: A much larger clone differs from this one at a single base, so this may be a read error. The chain employs TRBV29-1 and TRBJ1-1, with D perhaps matching TRBD1 (6 bases). Per the germline V gene, CDR1 is SQVTM and CDR2 is ANQGSEA. This CDR3 is 13 amino acids long. CDR3 sequence reads: CSVQDLDWGQAFF. In nucleotides, the CDR3 is TGCAGCGTTCAAGATCTTGATTGGGGGCAAGCTTTCTTT.

This clonotype has just a few counts. The chain couples TRBV5-5 to TRBJ2-7; 11 positions match TRBD2. The V gene's germline CDR1 is SGHKS and CDR2 YYEKEE (reference sequence). This CDR3 comprises 15 residues. The J segment lost 3 bases and the V segment lost 4 bases, leaving 6 bases of the junction unmatched. The CDR3 spells CASSRSGRALYEQYF. Written as DNA, the CDR3 is TGTGCCAGCAGCCGTAGCGGGAGGGCCCTCTACGAGCAGTACTTC.

This clonotype was detected ten times or more. The chain carries TRBV3-1 and TRBJ2-2; D perhaps matches TRBD2 (5 bases). The CDR3 totals 12 residues. Germline V CDR1 and CDR2: LGHDT, YNNKEL (reference sequence). V was pared by 2 bases and J by 9 bases, with 7 bases between. Here the CDR3 reads CASSQTSRELFF. The CDR3 DNA sequence: TGTGCCAGCAGCCAAACTAGTCGGGAGCTGTTTTTT.

This clonotype was detected only a few times. V usage is TRBV7-9 and J usage is TRBJ1-1; perhaps TRBD1 as D (5 bases). Germline CDR1 is SEHNR and CDR2 is FQNEAQ (reference sequence). V gave up 3 bases and J gave up 3 bases, with 8 bases separating them. This CDR3 region has 13 residues. The CDR3 here is CASSLGPHTEAFF. CDR3 nucleotides: TGTGCCAGCAGCTTGGGGCCGCACACTGAAGCTTTCTTT.

The rearrangement joins TRBV5-6 to TRBJ2-7; tentative D call: TRBD1 (6 bases). Germline CDR1 and CDR2: SGHDT and YYEEEE. V was clipped by 4 bases and J by 3 bases, with 11 bases between them. This CDR3 has 13 amino acids. CDR3 DNA sequence: TGTGCCAGCAGCCGCATACAGGGCTACGAGCAGTACTTC. Translating gives CASSRIQGYEQYF.